Listed below are T cell receptor beta chains from one sample, sequenced in a study of T cells in localized non-small cell lung cancer. The protocol was immunoSEQ multiplex PCR, while the TCRdb copy is restricted to in-frame clones and leaves out a portion. The table shows roughly 2,100 clones, with over 20% occurring only once. Sequenced here: lung tumor tissue, sampled before any cancer treatment. These TCRs come from a male donor at least 60 years old with stage II lung adenocarcinoma. Each CDR3 is given with its conserved first and last residue. The D gene is left open where the match is weak. Expanded clones get a size class; other rows say once, few or many, or leave the size out.

>few|TRBJ2-7|TRBV6-8|TRBD2
TGTGCCAGCAGTTTCCGAACTAGCGGGAGAACGTCCTACGAGCAGTACTTC
CASSFRTSGRTSYEQYF
>.|TRBJ2-3|TRBV30|TRBD1
TGTGCCTGGGGGAACAGGGGTTTGACAGATACGCAGTATTTT
CAWGNRGLTDTQYF
>few|TRBJ2-7|TRBV11-3|.
TGTGCCAGCAGCTTGGACGGCAGGAGCTCCTACGAGCAGTACTTC
CASSLDGRSSYEQYF
>large|TRBJ1-4|TRBV30|.
TGTGCCTGGAGTGTAGAAAGTGGAGGGGAAAAACTGTTTTTT
CAWSVESGGEKLFF
>few|TRBJ2-1|TRBV6-8|TRBD2
TGTGCCAGCACCCCTTCGGCAGCGGGAGAATATGAGCAGTTCTTC
CASTPSAAGEYEQFF
>.|TRBJ2-3|TRBV18|.
TGTGCCAGCTCACCAAATCCGCCGCAGGATGCCACAGATACGCAGTATTTT
CASSPNPPQDATDTQYF
>few|TRBJ1-1|TRBV11-3|.
TGTGCCAGCAGCTTTCGTGGCGCCAACACTGAAGCTTTCTTT
CASSFRGANTEAFF
>.|TRBJ2-7|TRBV6-8|TRBD1
TGTGCCAGCAGTGGGGGACAGTTATCCTACGAGCAGTACTTC
CASSGGQLSYEQYF
>.|TRBJ2-3|TRBV19|TRBD1
TGTGCCAGTCGACCCGGGACAGGGGGCACAGATACGCAGTATTTT
CASRPGTGGTDTQYF
>once|TRBJ2-1|TRBV19|.
TGTGCCAGTAGTAGGTCTAGGCCCCCCTCCTACAATGAGCAGTTCTTC
CASSRSRPPSYNEQFF
>hyperexpanded|TRBJ2-7|TRBV19|.
TGTGCCACTAGAGCGGACAGTAGGCTCGAGCAGTACTTC
CATRADSRLEQYF
>.|TRBJ1-3|TRBV7-6|TRBD1
TGTGCCAGCAGCTCACAGGGGCCTGGAAACACCATATATTTT
CASSSQGPGNTIYF
>few|TRBJ1-2|TRBV6-8|TRBD1
TGTGCCATCAGAGCGTCAATCGGACAGGACTTCTATGGCTACACCTTC
CAIRASIGQDFYGYTF
>few|TRBJ1-2|TRBV6-8|TRBD1
TGTGCCATCAGTGCCCCGGGACAGGGGATCTATGGCTACACCTTC
CAISAPGQGIYGYTF
>few|TRBJ2-1|TRBV10-3|TRBD2
TGTGCCAGCAGTGAGACTAGCGGGGAGGGCAATGAGCAGTTCTTC
CASSETSGEGNEQFF
>medium-sized|TRBJ1-6|TRBV6-8|TRBD1
TGTGCCAGCAGTTCCGGGACAGGGGGATCACCCCTCCACTTT
CASSSGTGGSPLHF
>few|TRBJ2-5|TRBV9|TRBD2
TGTGCCAGCGGGATGCGGGGGGAGTGGGAGACCCAGTACTTC
CASGMRGEWETQYF
>.|TRBJ2-7|TRBV11-3|TRBD1
TGTGCCAGCAGCTTTATAGGGCAGGGGGTCGGCGAGCAGTACTTC
CASSFIGQGVGEQYF
>few|TRBJ2-7|TRBV11-3|.
TGTGCCAGCAGCCTGACAGCGAGCACCTACGAGCAGTACTTC
CASSLTASTYEQYF
>.|TRBJ1-2|TRBV25-1|.
TGTGCCAGCACCTCGGAGGGGGTCGCCTATGGCTACACCTTC
CASTSEGVAYGYTF
>medium-sized|TRBJ2-1|TRBV11-3|TRBD2
TGTGCCAGCAGCTTGGAATTAGCGGGGTACAATGAGCAGTTCTTC
CASSLELAGYNEQFF